The next 18 T cell receptor beta chains were all read from a single sample in a study of blood T cell repertoires in COVID-19 (TCRdb year 2020). Libraries were prepared through the immunoSEQ multiplex PCR assay. The clones in this table, taken by TCRdb from immuneACCESS, are in-frame only. Not every clone is retained; where verified, under half of the shortfall comes from an unresolved V gene, and the cause of the rest is unknown. The sample table records about 66,000 clones; around 90% of these occur just once. 5.5% to 8% of the sample is held by the ten biggest clonotypes. The specimen sequenced was peripheral blood. Source of these receptors: a human donor in a cohort sampled during active COVID-19.

The chain carries TRBV3-1 (or the pseudogene TRBV3-2) and TRBJ1-4, with 7 bases matching TRBD1. Germline-derived CDR1 and CDR2 are LGHDT and YNNKEL (reference sequence). V lost 1 base to trimming and J lost 0 bases; unmatched junction nucleotides: 8. The CDR3 loop spans 18 amino acids. The CDR3 sequence is CASSQVEGADATNEKLFF. CDR3 sequence (DNA): TGTGCCAGCAGCCAAGTTGAGGGGGCAGATGCAACTAATGAAAAACTGTTTTTT.

The chain carries TRBV6-2 or TRBV6-3 and TRBJ2-1; 7 bases align to TRBD2. This CDR3 has 20 amino acids. From germline, CDR1 is MNHEY and CDR2 SVGEGT. With V trimmed by 6 bases and J by 0 bases, 20 bases remained unmatched. CDR3 loop: CASSAGPRGSGIYSYNEQFF. As DNA, the CDR3 is TGTGCCAGCAGCGCCGGCCCCCGGGGGAGCGGGATATACTCCTACAATGAGCAGTTCTTC.

The chain joins TRBV7-2 to TRBJ2-5; 11 nucleotides agree with TRBD2. CDR1 SGHTA and CDR2 FQGNSA come from the germline V gene. Trimming removed 1 base from V and 1 base from J; junction bases left unmatched: 2. The CDR3 spans 16 residues. This CDR3 is CASSLVGTSGQETQYF. CDR3 sequence (DNA): TGTGCCAGCAGCTTAGTGGGGACTAGCGGCCAAGAGACCCAGTACTTC.

The V gene is TRBV28, the J gene TRBJ2-2, with 7 bases fitting TRBD2. With V trimmed by 11 bases and J by 6 bases, 6 bases remained unmatched. The CDR3 runs to 12 residues. Germline V gene sequence: CDR1 MDHEN, CDR2 SYDVKM. CDR3 in amino acids: CASVAGAGELFF. CDR3 in DNA: TGTGCCTCTGTGGCGGGAGCCGGGGAGCTGTTTTTT.

The rearrangement links TRBV7-3 to TRBJ1-1, with no clear D. CDR3 length: 13 residues. Germline CDR1 is SGHTA and CDR2 is FQGTGA. V was shortened by 0 bases and J by 2 bases, with 4 bases between the two germline ends. The CDR3 DNA is TGTGCCAGCAGCTTAACCGTAAACACTGAAGCTTTCTTT. Amino acid sequence: CASSLTVNTEAFF.

This chain connects TRBV30 to TRBJ1-1; perhaps TRBD1 as D (5 bases). Germline V gene lookup returns CDR1 GTSNPN and CDR2 SVGIG (reference sequence). V dropped 0 bases and J dropped 4 bases, with 15 bases sitting between them. This CDR3 spans 15 amino acids. CDR3 DNA: TGTGCCTGGAGTGTACCCCGTAGTCAGGGCACTGAAGCTTTCTTT. Amino acids: CAWSVPRSQGTEAFF.

The chain has TRBV7-2 and TRBJ1-2, with a weak D call TRBD1 (6 bases). The CDR3 runs to 15 residues. CDR1 is SGHTA, CDR2 FQGNSA, per germline. Trimming pared 0 bases from V and 4 bases from J, leaving 12 bases between. The CDR3 bases are TGTGCCAGCAGCTTAGCGCTAGGGGGTAGCTATGGCTACACCTTC. Translating gives CASSLALGGSYGYTF.

The chain joins TRBV10-3 to TRBJ2-7; D gene unclear. CDR1 and CDR2 from the germline V gene are ENHRY and SYGVKD. CDR3 length: 14 amino acids. The V and J ends lost 0 bases and 4 bases respectively, with 10 bases between them. The CDR3 region has the DNA TGTGCCATCAGTGAGTCCGTACCCACTTACGAGCAGTACTTC. It codes for CAISESVPTYEQYF.

The chain joins TRBV5-1 to TRBJ2-5; 7 bases line up with TRBD1. The CDR3 covers 14 residues. Germline trimming cut 7 bases from V and 5 bases from J; bases unmatched to any gene: 11. The germline CDR1 and CDR2 sequences are SGHRS and YFSETQ. The CDR3 sequence is CASRPQGLVETQYF. The CDR3 bases are TGCGCCAGCCGCCCACAGGGGCTTGTCGAGACCCAGTACTTC.

J is TRBJ2-3 and V is TRBV10-3; D gene unclear. V was trimmed by 5 bases and J by 3 bases, leaving 3 bases between them. The CDR3 is 11 amino acids. The V gene's germline CDR1 is ENHRY and CDR2 SYGVKD. DNA for the CDR3: TGTGCCATCAGTCAGACAGATACGCAGTATTTT. This gives the protein CAISQTDTQYF.

V and J are TRBV5-1 and TRBJ2-3, with TRBD2 identical over 11 bases. CDR1 is SGHRS and CDR2 is YFSETQ in the germline V gene. The CDR3 length is 16 residues. After removal of 4 bases from V and 7 bases from J, the junction contained 11 bases not matched to a gene. CDR3 loop: CASSLDPGTSGNTQYF. For the CDR3, the DNA is TGCGCCAGCAGCCTGGACCCCGGGACTAGCGGTAATACGCAGTATTTT.

The rearrangement uses TRBV6-2 or TRBV6-3 and TRBJ2-1, with 14 bases matching TRBD2. From germline, CDR1 is MNHEY and CDR2 SVGEGT. V shed 0 bases and J 9 bases; nucleotides not matched to a gene: 7. This CDR3 spans 17 amino acids. CDR3 nucleotide sequence: TGTGCCAGCAGTTACTCGAGACTAGCGGGGGGGCCGGGTGAGCAGTTCTTC. This translates into CASSYSRLAGGPGEQFF.

The chain combines TRBV5-1 with TRBJ2-1; 7 bases map to TRBD1. Trimming took 0 bases from V and 1 from J; bases not matched to a gene: 4. The CDR3 contains 16 residues. Germline CDR1 and CDR2: SGHRS and YFSETQ. CDR3 sequence: CASSLGGGESYNEQFF. In nucleotides, the CDR3 is TGCGCCAGCAGCTTGGGAGGGGGCGAATCCTACAATGAGCAGTTCTTC.

CDR3 in amino acids: CASTGGGSTDTQYF. The CDR3 DNA reads as TGTGCCAGCACCGGCGGAGGTAGCACAGATACGCAGTATTTT. The chain has TRBV28 and TRBJ2-3; D may be TRBD2 (5 bases). Per the germline V gene, CDR1 is MDHEN and CDR2 is SYDVKM. This CDR3 is built from 14 residues. V dropped 7 bases and J dropped 0 bases, with 11 bases sitting between them.

The chain employs TRBV5-1 and TRBJ2-3; 11 bases match TRBD1. The CDR3 spans 16 residues. Unmatched junction bases numbered 7, after V lost 4 bases and J lost 3 bases. The germline V gene has CDR1 SGHRS and CDR2 YFSETQ. CDR3 in DNA: TGCGCCAGCAGCCCCGGACAGGGGGCAAGGACAGATACGCAGTATTTT. It yields the protein CASSPGQGARTDTQYF.

This chain links TRBV19 with TRBJ2-1; 8 nucleotides align to TRBD2. After removal of 5 bases from V and 5 bases from J, the junction contained 2 bases not matched to a gene. This CDR3 is 13 amino acids long. The germline V gene has CDR1 LNHDA and CDR2 SQIVND (reference sequence). CDR3 DNA: TGTGCCAGTAGTGCGCGGGGGGACAATGAGCAGTTCTTC. This translates into CASSARGDNEQFF.

The chain uses TRBV28 and TRBJ2-7, with TRBD1 matching over 10 bases. V lost 7 bases to trimming and J lost 7 bases; unmatched junction nucleotides: 10. This CDR3 is built from 14 residues. The germline V gene encodes CDR1 MDHEN and CDR2 SYDVKM. CDR3 DNA sequence: TGTGCCAGCATGGGCGGGACAGGGGTAGGGGAGCAGTACTTC. It encodes CASMGGTGVGEQYF. The complete variable domain, with remaining parts taken from reference TRBV28 and TRBJ2-7, reads DVKVTQSSRYLVKRTGEKVFLECVQDMDHENMFWYRQDPGLGLRLIYFSYDVKMKEKGDIPEGYSVSREKKERFSLILESASTNQTSMYLCASMGGTGVGEQYFGPGTRLTVT.

This rearrangement joins TRBV4-3 to TRBJ1-2, with 7 bases matching TRBD1. There are 15 residues in the CDR3. From germline, CDR1 is LGHNA and CDR2 YSLEER. Losses at the gene ends were 3 bases for V and 4 bases for J; bases not matched to a gene: 8. The CDR3 DNA sequence: TGCGCCAGCAGCCAGGAAGGACAGGACATCTATGGCTACACCTTC. As protein: CASSQEGQDIYGYTF.